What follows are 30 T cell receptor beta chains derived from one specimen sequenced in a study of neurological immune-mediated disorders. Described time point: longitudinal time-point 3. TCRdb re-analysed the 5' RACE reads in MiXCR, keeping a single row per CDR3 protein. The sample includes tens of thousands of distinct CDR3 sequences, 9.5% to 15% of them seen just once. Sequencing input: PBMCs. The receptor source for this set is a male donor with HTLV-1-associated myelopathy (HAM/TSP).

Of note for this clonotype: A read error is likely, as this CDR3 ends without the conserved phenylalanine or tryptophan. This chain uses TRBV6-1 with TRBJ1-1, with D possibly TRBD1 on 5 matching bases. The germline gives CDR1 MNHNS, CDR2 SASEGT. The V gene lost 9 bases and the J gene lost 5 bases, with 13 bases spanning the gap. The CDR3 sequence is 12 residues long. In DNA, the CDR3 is TGTGCCAGTAGGGGTGTGGAGACTGAAGCTTTCATT. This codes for CASRGVETEAFI.

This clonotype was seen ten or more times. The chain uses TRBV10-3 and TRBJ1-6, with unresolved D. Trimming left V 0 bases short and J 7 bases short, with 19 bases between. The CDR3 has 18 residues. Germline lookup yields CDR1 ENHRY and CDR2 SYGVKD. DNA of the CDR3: TGTGCCATCAGTGAGTCAGGTATGGGAACCGGAAGAAATTCACCCCTCCACTTT. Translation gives CAISESGMGTGRNSPLHF.

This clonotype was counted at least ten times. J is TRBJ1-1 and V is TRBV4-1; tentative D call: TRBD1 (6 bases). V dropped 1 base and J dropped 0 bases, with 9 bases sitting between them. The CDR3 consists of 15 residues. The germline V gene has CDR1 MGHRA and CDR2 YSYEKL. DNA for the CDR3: TGCGCCAGCAGCCAAGTGGGGGGCGTGAACACTGAAGCTTTCTTT. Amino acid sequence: CASSQVGGVNTEAFF.

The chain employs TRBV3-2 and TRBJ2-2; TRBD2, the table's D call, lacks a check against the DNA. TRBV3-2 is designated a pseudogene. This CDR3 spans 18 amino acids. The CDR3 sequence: CASSQGTSGGAITGELFF. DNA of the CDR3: TGTGCCAGCAGCCAAGGGACTAGCGGGGGGGCGATCACCGGGGAGCTGTTTTTT.

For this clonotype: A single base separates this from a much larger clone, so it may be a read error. CDR3 amino acids: CTSSLFRSQETQYF. CDR3 nucleotide sequence: TGTACCAGCAGCTTATTTCGCAGCCAAGAGACCCAGTACTTC. V is TRBV7-8 and J is TRBJ2-5; no firm D call. CDR3 length: 14 amino acids. The V gene's germline CDR1 is SGHVS and CDR2 FQNEAQ.

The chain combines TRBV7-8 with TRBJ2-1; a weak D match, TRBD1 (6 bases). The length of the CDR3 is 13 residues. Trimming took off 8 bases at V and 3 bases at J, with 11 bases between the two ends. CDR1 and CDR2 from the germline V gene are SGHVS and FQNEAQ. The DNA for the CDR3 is TGTGCCAGCTGGGGGCCACGCTACAATGAGCAGTTCTTC. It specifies CASWGPRYNEQFF.

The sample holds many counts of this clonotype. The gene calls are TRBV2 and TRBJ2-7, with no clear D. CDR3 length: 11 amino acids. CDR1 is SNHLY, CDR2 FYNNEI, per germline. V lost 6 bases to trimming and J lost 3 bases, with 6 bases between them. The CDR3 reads CASRVNYEQYF. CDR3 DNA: TGTGCCAGCAGAGTTAACTACGAGCAGTACTTC.

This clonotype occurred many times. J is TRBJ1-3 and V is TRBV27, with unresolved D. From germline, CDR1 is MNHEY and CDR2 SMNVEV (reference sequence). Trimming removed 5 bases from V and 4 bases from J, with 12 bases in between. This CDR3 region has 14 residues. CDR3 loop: CASSESRPGNTIYF. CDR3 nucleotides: TGTGCCAGCAGTGAATCGAGACCCGGAAACACCATATATTTT.

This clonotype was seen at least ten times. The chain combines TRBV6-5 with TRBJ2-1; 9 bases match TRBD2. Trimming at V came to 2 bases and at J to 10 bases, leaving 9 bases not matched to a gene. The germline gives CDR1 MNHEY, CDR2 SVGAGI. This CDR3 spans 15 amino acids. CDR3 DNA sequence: TGTGCCAGCAGTTACAGGGTGGCGGGGGGGAAGGAGCAGTTCTTC. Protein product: CASSYRVAGGKEQFF.

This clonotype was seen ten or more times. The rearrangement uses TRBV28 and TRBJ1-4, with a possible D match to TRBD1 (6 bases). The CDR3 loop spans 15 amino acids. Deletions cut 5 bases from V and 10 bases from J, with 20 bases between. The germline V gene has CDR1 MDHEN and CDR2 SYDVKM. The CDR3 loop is CASSPGGRRGRKLFF. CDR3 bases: TGTGCCAGCAGTCCGGGGGGGCGGCGGGGTCGAAAACTGTTTTTT.

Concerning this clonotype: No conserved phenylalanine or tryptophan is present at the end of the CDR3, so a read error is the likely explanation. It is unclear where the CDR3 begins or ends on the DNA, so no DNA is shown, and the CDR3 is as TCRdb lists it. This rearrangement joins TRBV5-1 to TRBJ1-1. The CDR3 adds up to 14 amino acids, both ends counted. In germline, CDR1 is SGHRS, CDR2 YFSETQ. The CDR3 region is CASSLRSLGTEALL.

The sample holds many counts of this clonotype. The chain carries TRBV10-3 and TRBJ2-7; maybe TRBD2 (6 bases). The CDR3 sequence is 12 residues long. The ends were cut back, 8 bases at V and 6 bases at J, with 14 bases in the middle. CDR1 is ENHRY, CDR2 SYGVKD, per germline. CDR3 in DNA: TGTGCCATCGCGTATGGGGGGAGCGAGCAGTACTTC. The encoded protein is CAIAYGGSEQYF.

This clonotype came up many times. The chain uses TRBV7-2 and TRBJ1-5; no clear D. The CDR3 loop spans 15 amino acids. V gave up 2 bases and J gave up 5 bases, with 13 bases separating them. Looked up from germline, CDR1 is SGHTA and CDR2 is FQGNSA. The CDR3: CASSLFGMSDQPQHF. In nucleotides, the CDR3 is TGTGCCAGCAGCTTATTTGGGATGTCGGATCAGCCCCAGCATTTT.

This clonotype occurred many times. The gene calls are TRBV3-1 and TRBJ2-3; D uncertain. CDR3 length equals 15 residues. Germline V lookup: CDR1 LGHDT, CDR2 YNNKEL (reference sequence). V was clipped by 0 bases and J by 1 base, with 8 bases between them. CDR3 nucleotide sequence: TGTGCCAGCAGCCAAGATGGCATAGGCACAGATACGCAGTATTTT. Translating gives CASSQDGIGTDTQYF.

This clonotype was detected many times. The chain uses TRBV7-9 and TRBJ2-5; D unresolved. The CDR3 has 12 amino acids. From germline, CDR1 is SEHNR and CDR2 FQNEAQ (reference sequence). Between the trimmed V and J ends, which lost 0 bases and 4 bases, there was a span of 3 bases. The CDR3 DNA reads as TGTGCCAGCAGCTTAGCTGGAGAGACCCAGTACTTC. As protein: CASSLAGETQYF.

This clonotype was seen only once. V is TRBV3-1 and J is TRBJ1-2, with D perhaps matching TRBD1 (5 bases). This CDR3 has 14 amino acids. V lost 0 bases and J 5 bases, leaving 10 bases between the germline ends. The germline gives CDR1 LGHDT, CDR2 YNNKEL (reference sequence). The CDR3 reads CASSQDPGTYGYTF. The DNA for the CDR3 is TGTGCCAGCAGCCAAGATCCAGGGACGTATGGCTACACCTTC.

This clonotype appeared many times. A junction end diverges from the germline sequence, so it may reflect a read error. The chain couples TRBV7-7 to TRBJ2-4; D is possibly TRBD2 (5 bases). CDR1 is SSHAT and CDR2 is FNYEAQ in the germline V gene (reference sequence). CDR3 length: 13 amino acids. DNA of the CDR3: TGTGCTAGCAGCTCGAATCCCGGGGACATTCAGTACTTC. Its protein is CASSSNPGDIQYF. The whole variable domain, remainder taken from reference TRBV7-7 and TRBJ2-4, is GAGVSQSPRYKVTKRGQDVTLRCDPISSHATLYWYQQALGQGPEFLTYFNYEAQPDKSGLPSDRFSAERPEGSISTLTIQRTEQRDSAMYRCASSSNPGDIQYFGAGTRLSVL.

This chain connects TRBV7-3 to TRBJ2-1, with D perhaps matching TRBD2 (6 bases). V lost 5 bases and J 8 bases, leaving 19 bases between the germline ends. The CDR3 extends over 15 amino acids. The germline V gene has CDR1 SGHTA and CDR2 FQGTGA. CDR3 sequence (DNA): TGTGCCAGCAGCCGCCCCGGGCGGGGAGTCGATGAGCAGTTCTTC. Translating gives CASSRPGRGVDEQFF.

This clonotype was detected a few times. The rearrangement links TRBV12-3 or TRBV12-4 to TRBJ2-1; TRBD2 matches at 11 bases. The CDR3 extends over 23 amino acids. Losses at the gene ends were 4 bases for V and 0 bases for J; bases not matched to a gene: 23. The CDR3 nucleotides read TGTGCCAGCAGTTACATCGACAGGGTGAGGCTAGCGGGGGGCCAGAGCTCCTACAATGAGCAGTTCTTC. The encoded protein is CASSYIDRVRLAGGQSSYNEQFF.

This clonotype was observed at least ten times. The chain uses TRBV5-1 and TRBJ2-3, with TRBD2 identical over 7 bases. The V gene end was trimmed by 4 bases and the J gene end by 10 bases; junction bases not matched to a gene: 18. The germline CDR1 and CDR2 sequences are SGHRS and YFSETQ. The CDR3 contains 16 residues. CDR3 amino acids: CASSGTGTTLASSQYF. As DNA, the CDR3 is TGCGCCAGCAGCGGGACCGGGACTACTTTAGCCAGTTCGCAGTATTTT. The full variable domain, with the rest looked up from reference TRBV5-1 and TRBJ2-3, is KAGVTQTPRYLIKTRGQQVTLSCSPISGHRSVSWYQQTPGQGLQFLFEYFSETQRNKGNFPGRFSGRQFSNSRSEMNVSTLELGDSALYLCASSGTGTTLASSQYFGPGTRLTVL.

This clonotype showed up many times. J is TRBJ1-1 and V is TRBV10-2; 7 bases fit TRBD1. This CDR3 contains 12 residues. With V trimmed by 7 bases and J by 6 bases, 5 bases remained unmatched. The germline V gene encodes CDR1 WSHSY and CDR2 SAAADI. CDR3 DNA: TGCGCCAGCAAAAGACAGGGCTCTGAAGCTTTCTTT. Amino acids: CASKRQGSEAFF.

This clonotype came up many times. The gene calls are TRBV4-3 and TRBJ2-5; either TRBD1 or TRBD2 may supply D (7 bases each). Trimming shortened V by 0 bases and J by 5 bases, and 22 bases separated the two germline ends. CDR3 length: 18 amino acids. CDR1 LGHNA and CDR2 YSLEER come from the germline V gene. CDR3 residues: CASSQDRGRGLLRETQYF. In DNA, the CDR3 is TGCGCCAGCAGCCAAGATCGGGGGAGGGGGCTCCTCCGTGAGACCCAGTACTTC.

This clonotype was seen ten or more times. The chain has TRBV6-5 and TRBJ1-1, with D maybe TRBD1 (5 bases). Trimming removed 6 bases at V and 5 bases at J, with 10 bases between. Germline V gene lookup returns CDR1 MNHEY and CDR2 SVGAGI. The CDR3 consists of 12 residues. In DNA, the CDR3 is TGTGCCAGCAGAGCTGGGGGGACTGAAGCTTTCTTT. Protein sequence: CASRAGGTEAFF.

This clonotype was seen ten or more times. The CDR3 spells CATSTWDTFTQETQYF. CDR3 sequence (DNA): TGTGCCACCAGCACCTGGGACACCTTTACACAAGAGACCCAGTACTTC. The V gene is TRBV15, the J gene TRBJ2-5; D possibly corresponds to TRBD1 (6 bases). This CDR3 contains 16 residues. The V end lost 4 bases, the J end lost 2 bases, and 17 bases lay between the germline ends. From germline, CDR1 is LNHNV and CDR2 YYDKDF (reference sequence).

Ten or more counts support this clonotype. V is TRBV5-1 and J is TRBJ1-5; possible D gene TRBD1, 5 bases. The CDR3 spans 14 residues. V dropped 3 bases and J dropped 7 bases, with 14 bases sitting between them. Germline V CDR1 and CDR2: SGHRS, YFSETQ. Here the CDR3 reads CASSSGSEGQPQHF. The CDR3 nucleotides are TGCGCCAGCAGCTCCGGGTCCGAGGGGCAGCCCCAGCATTTT.

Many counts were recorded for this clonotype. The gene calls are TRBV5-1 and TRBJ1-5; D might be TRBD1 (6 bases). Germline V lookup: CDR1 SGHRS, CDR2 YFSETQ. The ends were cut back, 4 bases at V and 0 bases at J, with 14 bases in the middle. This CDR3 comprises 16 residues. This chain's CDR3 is CASSDGQGHSNQPQHF. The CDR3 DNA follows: TGCGCCAGCAGCGATGGCCAGGGGCATAGCAATCAGCCCCAGCATTTT.

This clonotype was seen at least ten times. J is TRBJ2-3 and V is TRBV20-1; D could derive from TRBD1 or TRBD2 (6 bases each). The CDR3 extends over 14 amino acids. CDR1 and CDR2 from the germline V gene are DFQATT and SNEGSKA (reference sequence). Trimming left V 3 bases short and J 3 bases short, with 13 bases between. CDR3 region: CSASHREATDTQYF. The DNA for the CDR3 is TGCAGTGCTAGCCACAGGGAGGCTACAGATACGCAGTATTTT.

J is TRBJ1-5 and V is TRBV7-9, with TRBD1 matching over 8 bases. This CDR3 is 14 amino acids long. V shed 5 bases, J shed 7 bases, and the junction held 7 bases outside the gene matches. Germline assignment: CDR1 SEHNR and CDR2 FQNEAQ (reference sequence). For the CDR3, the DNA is TGTGCCAGCAGCCCCGGGACAGGAGGACAGCCCCAGCATTTT. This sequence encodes CASSPGTGGQPQHF.

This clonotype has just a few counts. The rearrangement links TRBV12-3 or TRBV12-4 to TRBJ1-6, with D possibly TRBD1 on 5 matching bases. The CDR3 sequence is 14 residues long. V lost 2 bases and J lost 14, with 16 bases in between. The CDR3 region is CASSLSAGTETLHF. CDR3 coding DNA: TGTGCCAGCAGTTTAAGTGCTGGGACCGAGACCCTCCACTTT.

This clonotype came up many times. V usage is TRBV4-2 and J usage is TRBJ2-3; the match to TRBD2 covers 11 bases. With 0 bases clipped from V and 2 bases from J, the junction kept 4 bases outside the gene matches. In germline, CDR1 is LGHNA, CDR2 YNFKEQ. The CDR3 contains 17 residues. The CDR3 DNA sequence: TGTGCCAGCAGCCAAGAAGGGACTAGCGGTAACACAGATACGCAGTATTTT. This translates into CASSQEGTSGNTDTQYF.